This passage covers 8 T cell receptor beta chains from one sample sequenced in a study of cytomegalovirus exposure and HLA in healthy donors (dated by TCRdb to 2015 to 2018). Library preparation was by the immunoSEQ multiplex PCR assay. For the multiplex PCR, a mixture combining 60 forward primers for TCR Vbeta segments and 13 reverse primers for TCR Jbeta segments was used. TCRdb took this table from immuneACCESS and kept in-frame rearrangements with V and J called. Such tables lack part of the clones; where checked against another copy, unresolved V genes explain under half of the gap, and the rest is unexplained. Across this sample there are 180,000 or so clones, with approximately 80% seen only once. Around 0.8% of the sample comes from the top ten. The sequenced sample consisted of PBMCs. Receptors originate from a young woman in good health and CMV-seronegative.

The chain links TRBV5-1 to TRBJ2-1; 12 positions match TRBD1. This CDR3 has 15 residues. The germline gives CDR1 SGHRS, CDR2 YFSETQ. Trimming cost V 0 bases and J 8 bases; bases outside gene matches: 3. The CDR3 DNA reads TGCGCCAGCAGCTTGGATGGGACAGGGGGCGATGAGCAGTTCTTC. Translating it yields CASSLDGTGGDEQFF.

The V call is TRBV28, the J call TRBJ1-1; D is ambiguous. The CDR3 has 14 amino acids. CDR1 is MDHEN and CDR2 is SYDVKM in the germline V gene. The V gene lost 7 bases and the J gene lost 10 bases, with 22 bases spanning the gap. The CDR3 region is CASKSHASAGGAFF. CDR3 sequence (DNA): TGTGCCAGCAAATCTCACGCGTCAGCTGGAGGAGCTTTCTTT.

The rearrangement links TRBV5-1 to TRBJ2-1, with 9 bases fitting TRBD2. CDR3 size: 15 residues. The V gene's germline CDR1 is SGHRS and CDR2 YFSETQ. V lost 0 bases to trimming and J lost 7 bases; unmatched junction nucleotides: 5. CDR3: CASSLASGASNEQFF. The CDR3 DNA follows: TGCGCCAGCAGCTTGGCTAGCGGGGCTTCGAATGAGCAGTTCTTC.

This clone was counted a single time. The J gene is TRBJ1-2, the V gene TRBV30; possibly TRBD1 for D (5 bases). The CDR3 spans 14 residues. CDR1 is GTSNPN, CDR2 SVGIG, per germline (reference sequence). V lost 0 bases and J lost 4, with 12 bases in between. CDR3 sequence reads: CAWSVSSGGYGYTF. The CDR3 bases are TGTGCCTGGAGTGTATCGTCCGGGGGCTATGGCTACACCTTC.

The chain uses TRBV5-1 and TRBJ2-1; D might be TRBD2 (5 bases). CDR3 length: 17 residues. The germline gives CDR1 SGHRS, CDR2 YFSETQ. Deletions cut 5 bases from V and 2 bases from J, with 20 bases between. CDR3 protein: CASSGRGGEGTYNEQFF. The CDR3 DNA follows: TGCGCCAGCAGTGGTCGGGGTGGGGAAGGAACCTACAATGAGCAGTTCTTC.

The V and J genes are TRBV4-3 and TRBJ2-7, with a tentative D call TRBD2 (5 bases). The CDR3 is 15 residues long. Trimming pared 5 bases from V and 8 bases from J, leaving 22 bases between. Germline V lookup: CDR1 LGHNA, CDR2 YSLEER. CDR3 in amino acids: CASSSRFGEGTKQYF. CDR3 nucleotide sequence: TGCGCCAGCAGCTCCCGGTTCGGCGAGGGCACGAAGCAGTACTTC.

DNA for the CDR3: TGTGCCAGTAGTATAGGGGGACAGGGTTACGAGCAGTACTTC. Residues: CASSIGGQGYEQYF. V is TRBV19 and J is TRBJ2-7; 9 bases are a match to TRBD1. V lost 1 base, J lost 4 bases, and 2 bases stayed unmatched. CDR1 is LNHDA and CDR2 is SQIVND in the germline V gene (reference sequence). The CDR3 contains 14 residues.

The CDR3 spells CASSPGGGPRETQYF. CDR3 DNA sequence: TGTGCCAGCAGTCCCGGCGGGGGCCCCCGGGAGACCCAGTACTTC. This chain joins TRBV28 and TRBJ2-5, with D perhaps TRBD2 (7 bases). Germline CDR1 reads MDHEN; CDR2 reads SYDVKM. V was cut by 5 bases and J by 5 bases, with 18 bases left in between. This CDR3 spans 15 amino acids.